The clone carrying this TCR beta chain was counted once. J lost 6 bases, V lost 2 bases, and 13 bases had no gene match. Germline lookup yields CDR1 SGHDN and CDR2 FVKESK. The CDR3 spans 17 residues. As handled by the study authors: Reference gene primers were amplified, and this amplification served to estimate nucleated cell counts. Some clones are missing from TCRdb's copy, which holds only in-frame ones; the method was immunoSEQ multiplex PCR. The V and J calls and clone size are taken from that table; D and trimming were inferred from the DNA. The sample consists of under 300,000 clones, 82% of them appearing once. The data were obtained in a study of blood T cell repertoires in COVID-19. Study summary: Samples of COVID-19 (acute and convalescent) were obtained from the United States, Italy and Spain. T cells, B-cell-depleted T cells, or PBMCs provided the cDNA or gDNA that served as material.

This sequence originates from a woman aged 60-75 years with active or convalescent COVID-19. V gene TRBV14 combines with J gene TRBJ2-1; 7 nucleotides agree with TRBD1. Sequencing was performed on peripheral blood. The CDR3 loop is CASSQSPGTVKSNEQFF. The CDR3 region has the DNA TGTGCCAGCAGCCAATCGCCCGGGACAGTGAAAAGCAATGAGCAGTTCTTC.